The 29 T cell receptor beta chains given below trace back to one sample, sequenced in a study of T cells in localized non-small cell lung cancer. Measured with immunoSEQ multiplex PCR; TCRdb has only the in-frame clones, and not every one. The data show approximately 57,000 clones, more than 80% seen once. The sequencing here drew on peripheral blood, taken before any cancer treatment. Receptors were obtained from a woman aged 40 to 75 with stage I lung adenocarcinoma.

The gene calls are TRBV5-1 and TRBJ2-3, with a weak D call TRBD2 (6 bases). Trimming removed 0 bases at V and 2 bases at J, with 16 bases between. Germline lookup yields CDR1 SGHRS and CDR2 YFSETQ. The length of the CDR3 is 17 residues. The CDR3 region has the DNA TGCGCCAGCAGCTTGGGGGGGACTCCTCAACCCACAGATACGCAGTATTTT. Encoded protein: CASSLGGTPQPTDTQYF.

V gene TRBV18 combines with J gene TRBJ1-1; maybe TRBD1 (5 bases). The V gene's germline CDR1 is KGHSH and CDR2 LQKENI. Trimming took off 1 base at V and 5 bases at J, with 14 bases between the two ends. The CDR3 extends over 15 amino acids. CDR3 loop: CASSPRGTSETEAFF. In nucleotides, the CDR3 is TGTGCCAGCTCACCACGGGGGACGTCGGAAACTGAAGCTTTCTTT.

The CDR3 sequence: CASRSTAIYEQYF. As DNA, the CDR3 is TGTGCCAGCAGGTCTACAGCTATCTACGAGCAGTACTTC. The rearrangement joins TRBV6-5 to TRBJ2-7; D unclear. The V gene's germline CDR1 is MNHEY and CDR2 SVGAGI. The CDR3 runs 13 residues. The V end lost 6 bases, the J end lost 3 bases, and 12 bases lay between the germline ends.

This clone was found a few times. The genes are TRBV2 and TRBJ1-4; the match to TRBD1 covers 7 bases. Looked up from germline, CDR1 is SNHLY and CDR2 is FYNNEI. With 4 bases clipped from V and 8 bases from J, the junction kept 7 bases outside the gene matches. This CDR3 is 14 amino acids long. As DNA, the CDR3 is TGTGCCAGCAGTGGGAGGGGGCTGGAGGAAAAACTGTTTTTT. Residues: CASSGRGLEEKLFF.

This clone was seen only a few times. The V gene is TRBV28, the J gene TRBJ2-2; D ambiguous. In germline, CDR1 is MDHEN, CDR2 SYDVKM. This CDR3 is 12 amino acids long. Trimming took off 3 bases at V and 6 bases at J, with 5 bases between the two ends. The CDR3 region is CASSLGPGELFF. CDR3 in DNA: TGTGCCAGCAGTTTGGGCCCCGGGGAGCTGTTTTTT.

A few counts support this clone. The chain links TRBV9 to TRBJ2-3, with TRBD2 identical over 8 bases. The CDR3 spans 15 residues. V trimming: 4 bases; J trimming: 2 bases; junction bases outside the gene matches: 6. Germline V gene sequence: CDR1 SGDLS, CDR2 YYNGEE. CDR3 protein: CASSYSGIFTDTQYF. CDR3 bases: TGTGCCAGCAGCTATAGCGGGATTTTCACAGATACGCAGTATTTT.

This chain uses TRBV6-4 with TRBJ2-7; D remains ambiguous. Trimming removed 3 bases at V and 5 bases at J, with 14 bases between. The CDR3 is made up of 14 amino acids. Germline assignment: CDR1 MRHNA and CDR2 SNTAGT. The CDR3 protein is CASSEPHVVDEQYF. The CDR3 nucleotides are TGTGCCAGCAGTGAGCCTCACGTTGTGGACGAGCAGTACTTC.

V and J are TRBV6-5 and TRBJ1-1; D is possibly TRBD1 (6 bases). Germline V gene sequence: CDR1 MNHEY, CDR2 SVGAGI. V lost 7 bases and J 10 bases, leaving 13 bases between the germline ends. The CDR3 has 11 amino acids. The CDR3, as DNA: TGTGCCAGCATCCAGGGGATTCGAGCTTTCTTT. This translates into CASIQGIRAFF.

The rearrangement links TRBV5-1 to TRBJ2-1; a possible D gene is TRBD2 (5 bases). The CDR3 is made up of 16 amino acids. From germline, CDR1 is SGHRS and CDR2 YFSETQ. Trimming cost V 4 bases and J 5 bases, with 19 bases left between them. The CDR3 nucleotides are TGCGCCAGCAGCCCCCGCACTAGTCTTAGCAACAATGAGCAGTTCTTC. Residues: CASSPRTSLSNNEQFF.

The chain links TRBV28 to TRBJ2-1; 8 bases align to TRBD2. After removal of 3 bases from V and 9 bases from J, the junction contained 7 bases not matched to a gene. Germline-derived CDR1 and CDR2 are MDHEN and SYDVKM. The CDR3 is made up of 14 amino acids. CDR3 region: CASSFPAGEAEQFF. CDR3 DNA sequence: TGTGCCAGCAGTTTCCCAGCGGGGGAGGCTGAGCAGTTCTTC.

V and J are TRBV5-4 and TRBJ1-1; the D gene is possibly TRBD1 (6 bases). The CDR3 is 15 residues long. V lost 4 bases, J lost 1 base, and 14 bases lay in between. CDR1 SGHNT and CDR2 YYREEE come from the germline V gene (reference sequence). The CDR3 here is CASSPPDRPNTEAFF. The CDR3 coding sequence is TGTGCCAGCAGCCCACCTGACAGGCCGAACACTGAAGCTTTCTTT.

The gene calls are TRBV19 and TRBJ2-6; D unclear. The CDR3 is 12 residues long. The ends were cut back, 8 bases at V and 1 base at J, with 3 bases in the middle. Germline V gives CDR1 LNHDA, CDR2 SQIVND (reference sequence). The CDR3 reads CASSSGANVLTF. The CDR3 DNA reads TGTGCCAGTTCATCTGGGGCCAACGTCCTGACTTTC. Together with reference TRBV19 and TRBJ2-6, the CDR3 gives the full variable domain: DGGITQSPKYLFRKEGQNVTLSCEQNLNHDAMYWYRQDPGQGLRLIYYSQIVNDFQKGDIAEGYSVSREKKESFPLTVTSAQKNPTAFYLCASSSGANVLTFGAGSRLTVL.

The V call is TRBV10-3, the J call TRBJ2-1; possible D gene TRBD1, 6 bases. CDR3 length: 14 amino acids. V was trimmed by 5 bases and J by 7 bases, leaving 15 bases between them. Germline CDR1 reads ENHRY; CDR2 reads SYGVKD. This CDR3 reads CAISNSTGWNEQFF. The CDR3 bases are TGTGCCATCAGTAACTCCACAGGGTGGAATGAGCAGTTCTTC.

This clone has just one count. V is TRBV14 and J is TRBJ1-4; 7 bases map to TRBD1. Germline V gives CDR1 SGHDN, CDR2 FVKESK. This CDR3 has 16 residues. J was trimmed by 0 bases and V by 1 base; bases with no gene match: 2. CDR3 nucleotides: TGTGCCAGCAGCCAAGGGACAGGATCAACTAATGAAAAACTGTTTTTT. This gives the protein CASSQGTGSTNEKLFF.

The chain joins TRBV29-1 to TRBJ1-2, with 7 bases aligning to TRBD1. V lost 0 bases to trimming and J lost 8 bases; unmatched junction nucleotides: 9. The CDR3 consists of 14 residues. The germline CDR1 and CDR2 sequences are SQVTM and ANQGSEA. CDR3 loop: CSVEDQAGGLGYTF. The CDR3 bases are TGCAGCGTTGAAGATCAGGCAGGGGGGTTGGGCTACACCTTC.

The chain is built from TRBV6-5 and TRBJ1-2; 10 bases are a match to TRBD1. V lost 8 bases and J lost 8; bases outside the gene matches: 5. Germline values: CDR1 MNHEY, CDR2 SVGAGI. This CDR3 comprises 12 residues. The CDR3 DNA reads TGTGCCAGCTTAGACAGGGGGCGCGGCTACACCTTC. Translated: CASLDRGRGYTF.

V gene TRBV7-3 combines with J gene TRBJ1-1, with 8 bases matching TRBD1. From germline, CDR1 is SGHTA and CDR2 FQGTGA. This CDR3 comprises 16 residues. The V segment lost 3 bases and the J segment 2 bases; nucleotides outside the gene matches: 8. CDR3 DNA: TGTGCCAGCAGCTTCCTACATGGACAGGGAAACACTGAAGCTTTCTTT. It yields the protein CASSFLHGQGNTEAFF.

V gene TRBV13 combines with J gene TRBJ1-1; 7 nucleotides line up with TRBD1. The length of the CDR3 is 17 residues. With 2 bases clipped from V and 0 bases from J, the junction kept 9 bases outside the gene matches. Germline-derived CDR1 and CDR2 are PRHDT and FYEKMQ (reference sequence). The CDR3 DNA follows: TGTGCCAGCAGCTTAATAGGACGGACAGGCATGAACACTGAAGCTTTCTTT. Translation: CASSLIGRTGMNTEAFF.

The J gene is TRBJ1-5, the V gene TRBV7-8; no definite D call. From germline, CDR1 is SGHVS and CDR2 FQNEAQ. The CDR3 sequence is 18 residues long. V lost 1 base and J lost 2, with 18 bases in between. In DNA form, the CDR3 reads TGTGCCAGCAGCTTAGAGGCCGTTAGCGTCTTGGGCAATCAGCCCCAGCATTTT. Its translation is CASSLEAVSVLGNQPQHF.

V is TRBV14 and J is TRBJ2-1; D remains unclear. The germline gives CDR1 SGHDN, CDR2 FVKESK. V gave up 3 bases and J gave up 9 bases, with 15 bases separating them. The CDR3 has 14 amino acids. The CDR3 loop reads CASSHGTLTLEQFF. CDR3 DNA: TGTGCCAGCAGCCACGGAACTCTAACCCTTGAGCAGTTCTTC.

The chain recombines TRBV11-3 with TRBJ1-3; D is unresolved. The germline CDR1 and CDR2 sequences are SGHNT and YENEEA. The length of the CDR3 is 13 residues. The V and J ends lost 5 bases and 0 bases respectively, with 5 bases between them. CDR3 protein: CASSRSSGNTIYF. The CDR3, as DNA: TGTGCCAGCAGCCGCAGCTCTGGAAACACCATATATTTT.

The chain uses TRBV7-2 and TRBJ2-3, with D possibly being TRBD2 (6 bases). Trimming left V 7 bases short and J 5 bases short, with 16 bases between. The germline V gene encodes CDR1 SGHTA and CDR2 FQGNSA. The CDR3 runs 14 residues. The CDR3, as DNA: TGTGCCAGCACCCTGGAGGGGAGGATAGATACGCAGTATTTT. Translating it yields CASTLEGRIDTQYF.

This clone has a handful of counts. V usage is TRBV6-1 and J usage is TRBJ1-6, with a weak D call TRBD1 (5 bases). CDR1 is MNHNS, CDR2 SASEGT, per germline. V lost 1 base and J lost 11, with 12 bases in between. The CDR3 is 14 amino acids. The CDR3 DNA reads TGTGCCAGCAGTGAAGATTCGGGGGGAGCACCCCTCCACTTT. Protein: CASSEDSGGAPLHF.

The chain carries TRBV14 and TRBJ2-7; no reliable D call. CDR1 and CDR2 (germline): SGHDN, FVKESK. The CDR3 loop spans 13 amino acids. With 0 bases removed from V and 1 base from J, the gap between germline ends came to 4 bases. The CDR3: CASSQDGSYEQYF. The DNA for the CDR3 is TGTGCCAGCAGCCAAGACGGGTCCTACGAGCAGTACTTC.

The chain carries TRBV5-1 and TRBJ2-3, with D uncertain. Germline assignment: CDR1 SGHRS and CDR2 YFSETQ. This CDR3 has 14 residues. V was trimmed by 0 bases and J by 0 bases, leaving 5 bases between them. The CDR3 reads CASSLVASTDTQYF. The CDR3 DNA sequence: TGCGCCAGCAGCTTGGTAGCTAGCACAGATACGCAGTATTTT.

This chain connects TRBV7-8 to TRBJ2-5, with 9 positions matching TRBD1. This CDR3 comprises 15 residues. J gave up 4 bases and V 1 base, and 4 bases lay outside the gene matches. Germline V gene data show CDR1 as SGHVS and CDR2 as FQNEAQ. The CDR3: CASSLEQGAGETQYF. The DNA of the CDR3 is TGTGCCAGCAGCTTAGAACAGGGGGCTGGAGAGACCCAGTACTTC.

The table lists this clone with a few counts. The chain joins TRBV7-9 to TRBJ1-1, with 7 bases fitting TRBD1. The CDR3 has 15 amino acids. With V trimmed by 5 bases and J by 7 bases, 13 bases remained unmatched. Germline V CDR1 and CDR2: SEHNR, FQNEAQ (reference sequence). The chain's CDR3 is CASSISRLGQDEAFF. CDR3 coding DNA: TGTGCCAGCAGCATATCGAGACTCGGACAGGATGAAGCTTTCTTT. Variable domain in full (rest from reference TRBV7-9 and TRBJ1-1): DTGVSQNPRHKITKRGQNVTFRCDPISEHNRLYWYRQTLGQGPEFLTYFQNEAQLEKSRLLSDRFSAERPKGSFSTLEIQRTEQGDSAMYLCASSISRLGQDEAFFGQGTRLTVV.

This sequence joins TRBV9 and TRBJ1-6; a weak D match, TRBD1 (5 bases). The germline gives CDR1 SGDLS, CDR2 YYNGEE. Trimming took 7 bases from V and 6 from J, leaving 14 bases between them. This CDR3 has 14 amino acids. Written as DNA, the CDR3 is TGTGCCAGCTCTGTTGGGGGTTCTAATTCACCCCTCCACTTT. This translates into CASSVGGSNSPLHF.

The chain recombines TRBV2 with TRBJ1-2, with TRBD1 matching 7 bases. This CDR3 region has 16 residues. Germline-derived CDR1 and CDR2 are SNHLY and FYNNEI. With 3 bases clipped from V and 4 bases from J, the junction kept 11 bases outside the gene matches. The CDR3 here is CASSDLSTGSVYGYTF. DNA for the CDR3: TGTGCCAGCAGTGACCTTTCGACAGGGTCGGTCTATGGCTACACCTTC. Supplemented by reference TRBV2 and TRBJ1-2, the full variable domain reads EPEVTQTPSHQVTQMGQEVILRCVPISNHLYFYWYRQILGQKVEFLVSFYNNEISEKSEIFDDQFSVERPDGSNFTLKIRSTKLEDSAMYFCASSDLSTGSVYGYTFGSGTRLTVV.